Below, 22 T cell receptor beta chains from the same sample are listed, as sequenced in a study of Graves' ophthalmopathy and Graves' hyperthyroidism. Amplification of TCR beta CDR3 regions used RNA transcripts. First-round RT-PCR used HTBI primers; second-round multiplex PCR followed. TCRdb used MiXCR to reprocess the multiplex PCR reads, holding one entry per CDR3 protein. This table holds 740,000 or so distinct CDR3 sequences, about 44% found once. What was sequenced was peripheral blood. The receptor set was obtained from an adult man with Graves' ophthalmopathy.

This sequence joins TRBV7-9 and TRBJ1-4, with 8 positions matching TRBD1. The germline V gene has CDR1 SEHNR and CDR2 FQNEAQ (reference sequence). V dropped 5 bases and J dropped 6; count of bases not matched to a gene: 5. The CDR3 loop spans 14 amino acids. The CDR3 spells CASSPDRADEKLFF. CDR3 DNA sequence: TGTGCCAGCAGCCCGGACAGGGCGGATGAAAAACTGTTTTTT.

This clonotype was seen only a few times. V is TRBV7-3 and J is TRBJ2-7; TRBD1 is a possible D gene (5 bases). The V and J ends lost 8 bases and 7 bases respectively, with 18 bases between them. This CDR3 comprises 13 residues. The germline CDR1 and CDR2 sequences are SGHTA and FQGTGA. The CDR3 DNA reads as TGTGCCAGCGGTGCCAGGGCTCATACGGAGCAGTACTTC. This sequence encodes CASGARAHTEQYF.

This clonotype came up a few times. CDR3 loop: CASSLASQGTGELFF. For the CDR3, the DNA is TGTGCCAGCAGCTTAGCGTCCCAGGGAACCGGGGAGCTGTTTTTT. This sequence joins TRBV7-9 and TRBJ2-2; D is possibly TRBD1 (5 bases). V was trimmed by 0 bases and J by 5 bases, leaving 10 bases between them. From germline, CDR1 is SEHNR and CDR2 FQNEAQ (reference sequence). There are 15 residues in the CDR3.

V and J are TRBV10-3 and TRBJ1-5; D is ambiguous. Germline-derived CDR1 and CDR2 are ENHRY and SYGVKD. The CDR3 runs 12 residues. The V gene lost 5 bases and the J gene lost 4 bases, with 6 bases spanning the gap. CDR3 nucleotides: TGTGCCATCAGTCCATATAATCAGCCCCAGCATTTT. As protein: CAISPYNQPQHF.

The chain is built from TRBV11-2 and TRBJ2-7; 10 bases are shared with TRBD2. The CDR3 extends over 14 amino acids. The germline CDR1 and CDR2 sequences are SGHAT and FQNNGV. V trimming: 4 bases; J trimming: 7 bases; junction bases outside the gene matches: 7. CDR3 region: CASSSGLAWDEQYF. The CDR3 coding sequence is TGTGCCAGCAGCTCGGGACTAGCGTGGGATGAGCAGTACTTC.

V is TRBV5-5 and J is TRBJ1-4, with D hard to call. Germline V gives CDR1 SGHKS, CDR2 YYEKEE (reference sequence). There are 15 residues in the CDR3. Trimming left V 2 bases short and J 5 bases short, with 13 bases between. Written as DNA, the CDR3 is TGTGCCAGCAGCTTAAGCGACGGGCAGAATGAAAAACTGTTTTTT. Amino acid sequence: CASSLSDGQNEKLFF.

Many counts were recorded for this clonotype. This chain joins TRBV7-6 and TRBJ1-1; 7 nucleotides align to TRBD1. The CDR3 contains 13 residues. The germline V gene has CDR1 SGHVS and CDR2 FNYEAQ. V lost 4 bases to trimming and J lost 5 bases; unmatched junction nucleotides: 4. CDR3 sequence (DNA): TGTGCCAGCAGCTCCTTACAGGGGACTGAAGCTTTCTTT. Its translation: CASSSLQGTEAFF.

This clonotype was counted a few times. The rearrangement links TRBV11-2 to TRBJ2-7; D is unclear. The V gene lost 5 bases and the J gene lost 2 bases, with 13 bases spanning the gap. This CDR3 is built from 14 residues. CDR1 and CDR2 (germline): SGHAT, FQNNGV. The CDR3, as DNA: TGTGCCAGCAGCCCCACCGGTCGTCCCTACGAGCAGTACTTC. As protein: CASSPTGRPYEQYF. The full variable domain, rest sourced from reference TRBV11-2 and TRBJ2-7, is EAGVAQSPRYKIIEKRQSVAFWCNPISGHATLYWYQQILGQGPKLLIQFQNNGVVDDSQLPKDRFSAERLKGVDSTLKIQPAKLEDSAVYLCASSPTGRPYEQYFGPGTRLTVT.

This clonotype has at least ten counts. This rearrangement joins TRBV7-8 to TRBJ1-2; no reliable D call. Germline CDR1 and CDR2: SGHVS and FQNEAQ. Trimming removed 1 base from V and 8 bases from J, with 14 bases in between. CDR3 length: 14 residues. The DNA for the CDR3 is TGTGCCAGCAGCTTAGGGCGGGGAGAAGGGGGCTACACCTTC. Translated: CASSLGRGEGGYTF.

CDR3 region: CATSTRDRREKLFF. The CDR3 region has the DNA TGTGCCACCAGCACCCGGGACAGGCGTGAAAAACTGTTTTTT. The V call is TRBV15, the J call TRBJ1-4; 8 bases align to TRBD1. V gave up 4 bases and J gave up 7 bases; unmatched junction bases: 5. The germline CDR1 and CDR2 sequences are LNHNV and YYDKDF (reference sequence). The CDR3 length is 14 residues.

This clonotype was found many times. The V gene is TRBV25-1, the J gene TRBJ2-5; 11 bases line up with TRBD2. Germline trimming cut 3 bases from V and 2 bases from J; bases unmatched to any gene: 17. The germline gives CDR1 MGHDK, CDR2 SYGVNS. The CDR3 loop spans 20 amino acids. The CDR3 DNA reads TGTGCCAGCAGTGACCCCCAGAGTAGCGGGGGGGCGGGGAGGCAAGAGACCCAGTACTTC. Amino acid sequence: CASSDPQSSGGAGRQETQYF. Full variable domain (remainder filled in from reference TRBV25-1 and TRBJ2-5): EADIYQTPRYLVIGTGKKITLECSQTMGHDKMYWYQQDPGMELHLIHYSYGVNSTEKGDLSSESTVSRIRTEHFPLTLESARPSHTSQYLCASSDPQSSGGAGRQETQYFGPGTRLLVL.

This clonotype was found a few times. V and J are TRBV25-1 and TRBJ1-4, with D unresolved. The CDR3 totals 12 residues. Deletions cut 5 bases from V and 14 bases from J, with 15 bases between. Per the germline V gene, CDR1 is MGHDK and CDR2 is SYGVNS. The CDR3: CASSSKGLFLFF. The CDR3 nucleotides are TGTGCCAGCAGTTCCAAAGGACTATTTCTGTTTTTT.

The chain uses TRBV12-3 or TRBV12-4 and TRBJ1-4, with D possibly TRBD1 on 6 matching bases. The CDR3 extends over 13 amino acids. Between the trimmed V and J ends, which lost 6 bases and 14 bases, there was a span of 19 bases. CDR3 nucleotides: TGTGCCAGCAGGTCCTTAACAGGGATCTCCCTGTTTTTT. It specifies CASRSLTGISLFF.

This clonotype was found a few times. V gene TRBV11-2 combines with J gene TRBJ1-5, with D possibly TRBD1 on 6 matching bases. The germline V gene encodes CDR1 SGHAT and CDR2 FQNNGV. Trimming left V 4 bases short and J 1 base short, with 11 bases between. CDR3 length equals 15 residues. DNA of the CDR3: TGTGCCAGCAGCTCCCGGGACACGAGCAATCAGCCCCAGCATTTT. It translates to CASSSRDTSNQPQHF.

This chain connects TRBV7-8 to TRBJ2-7; 11 bases map to TRBD1. From germline, CDR1 is SGHVS and CDR2 FQNEAQ. The CDR3 totals 15 residues. The trim removed 4 bases at V and 5 bases at J, leaving 7 bases unmatched. CDR3 sequence reads: CASSWPGQGVHEQYF. In DNA form, the CDR3 reads TGTGCCAGCAGCTGGCCGGGACAGGGGGTCCACGAGCAGTACTTC. Complete variable domain (other parts from reference TRBV7-8 and TRBJ2-7): GAGVSQSPRYKVAKRGQDVALRCDPISGHVSLFWYQQALGQGPEFLTYFQNEAQLDKSGLPSDRFFAERPEGSVSTLKIQRTQQEDSAVYLCASSWPGQGVHEQYFGPGTRLTVT.

This rearrangement joins TRBV2 to TRBJ2-2; no definite D call. Germline V lookup: CDR1 SNHLY, CDR2 FYNNEI. Trimming stripped 3 bases from V and 6 bases from J, with 8 bases between. The CDR3 spans 13 residues. The CDR3: CASSEGWSGELFF. CDR3 in DNA: TGTGCCAGCAGTGAGGGATGGTCCGGGGAGCTGTTTTTT.

The V gene is TRBV20-1, the J gene TRBJ2-7, with TRBD2 matching over 11 bases. V was clipped by 1 base and J by 3 bases; unmatched bases: 5. CDR3 length: 15 amino acids. Germline-derived CDR1 and CDR2 are DFQATT and SNEGSKA (reference sequence). The DNA for the CDR3 is TGCAGTGCTAGAGCCGGGACTAGCGGTTACTACGAGCAGTACTTC. It translates to CSARAGTSGYYEQYF.

This clonotype was observed a handful of times. The chain links TRBV9 to TRBJ2-7; the match to TRBD1 covers 9 bases. The germline CDR1 and CDR2 sequences are SGDLS and YYNGEE. The J segment lost 6 bases and the V segment lost 6 bases, leaving 10 bases of the junction unmatched. The CDR3 is 14 amino acids. CDR3 DNA: TGTGCCAGCAACTCGGGACAGGGTTCGTTCGAGCAGTACTTC. Protein product: CASNSGQGSFEQYF.

This clonotype has only a few counts. The rearrangement joins TRBV7-9 to TRBJ2-7; 10 nucleotides agree with TRBD1. Looked up from germline, CDR1 is SEHNR and CDR2 is FQNEAQ (reference sequence). The CDR3 runs to 13 residues. V shed 5 bases and J 6 bases; nucleotides not matched to a gene: 4. This CDR3 is CASSQRDRGEQYF. The CDR3 DNA is TGTGCCAGCAGCCAACGGGACAGGGGCGAGCAGTACTTC.

Of note for this clonotype: Because the CDR3's place on the DNA is in doubt, the DNA is left out and the CDR3 is given as listed by TCRdb. The chain uses TRBV29-1 and TRBJ1-2; the table gives TRBD1 as D, unverified against the DNA. The CDR3 is 23 residues long, counting both termini. Germline lookup yields CDR1 SQVTM and CDR2 ANQGSEA. The CDR3 is CSLGDAAMYLCATSRGTAYGYTF.

This clonotype appeared many times. The junction does not match germline at one end; this may be a read error. J is TRBJ2-5 and V is TRBV2; D is possibly TRBD1 (5 bases). The CDR3 has 14 amino acids. Germline V CDR1 and CDR2: SNHLY, FYNNEI. The CDR3 sequence: CASREGAQRETQYF. CDR3 DNA sequence: TGTGCCAGCAGAGAAGGGGCCCAACGGGAGACCCAGTACTTC.

The chain recombines TRBV7-8 with TRBJ1-5; the D is unclear. The CDR3 is made up of 16 amino acids. The germline V and J ends were trimmed by 6 bases and 0 bases, with 15 bases remaining between them. Germline CDR1 and CDR2: SGHVS and FQNEAQ. The CDR3 coding sequence is TGTGCCAGCAGTCCCGGCCCAGGCTATAGCAATCAGCCCCAGCATTTT. This gives the protein CASSPGPGYSNQPQHF. Variable domain in full (rest from reference TRBV7-8 and TRBJ1-5): GAGVSQSPRYKVAKRGQDVALRCDPISGHVSLFWYQQALGQGPEFLTYFQNEAQLDKSGLPSDRFFAERPEGSVSTLKIQRTQQEDSAVYLCASSPGPGYSNQPQHFGDGTRLSIL.